This passage covers 32 T cell receptor beta chains from one sample sequenced in a study of T-cell reconstitution after alpha-beta-depleted transplantation in children. The library targeted TCRbeta and was prepared with unique molecular identifiers. TCRdb re-called the PCR reads with MiXCR, one entry per CDR3 protein. The data hold 250,000 to 400,000 distinct CDR3 sequences, with roughly 25% observed a single time. The sequenced sample was PBMCs, mostly from graft donor cells, obtained 180 days after TCRalphabeta/CD19-depleted stem cell transplant. The receptors were gathered from a male patient between 5 and 17 years old who had a stem cell transplant for acute lymphoblastic leukemia, so the T cells may come from the graft donor.

The table lists this clonotype with a few counts. The chain links TRBV7-9 to TRBJ2-2; TRBD2 matches 7 bases. This CDR3 region has 14 residues. V shed 5 bases, J shed 6 bases, and the junction held 6 bases outside the gene matches. Germline lookup yields CDR1 SEHNR and CDR2 FQNEAQ (reference sequence). The CDR3 nucleotides are TGTGCCAGCAGCCCCCGACTAGCCCCCGGGGAGCTGTTTTTT. Its translation: CASSPRLAPGELFF.

The gene calls are TRBV11-2 and TRBJ2-7; D is unclear. The CDR3 has 14 amino acids. In germline, CDR1 is SGHAT, CDR2 FQNNGV. Between the trimmed V and J ends, which lost 6 bases and 0 bases, there was a span of 12 bases. As DNA, the CDR3 is TGTGCCAGCAGGACGTCTAGTAACTCCTACGAGCAGTACTTC. It specifies CASRTSSNSYEQYF.

This clonotype was counted a few times. V usage is TRBV11-2 and J usage is TRBJ2-7; D uncertain. The CDR3 spans 12 residues. V shed 2 bases and J shed 5 bases, with 7 bases lying between them. Germline lookup yields CDR1 SGHAT and CDR2 FQNNGV. The CDR3 sequence: CASSLWAHEQYF. CDR3 bases: TGTGCCAGCAGCTTATGGGCCCACGAGCAGTACTTC.

This clonotype was seen only a few times. The V and J genes are TRBV2 and TRBJ2-3, with 11 bases matching TRBD2. CDR3 length equals 15 residues. Germline-derived CDR1 and CDR2 are SNHLY and FYNNEI. The CDR3 spells CPPRALAGDADTQYF. CDR3 coding DNA: TGTCCCCCCCGAGCACTAGCGGGAGACGCAGATACGCAGTATTTT. The full variable domain, its missing parts supplied by reference TRBV2 and TRBJ2-3, is EPEVTQTPSHQVTQMGQEVILRCVPISNHLYFYWYRQILGQKVEFLVSFYNNEISEKSEIFDDQFSVERPDGSNFTLKIRSTKLEDSAMYFCPPRALAGDADTQYFGPGTRLTVL.

The rearrangement uses TRBV10-3 and TRBJ2-7, with 9 bases matching TRBD2. CDR3 length: 14 residues. Germline CDR1 is ENHRY and CDR2 is SYGVKD. After removal of 6 bases from V and 4 bases from J, the junction contained 7 bases not matched to a gene. The CDR3, as DNA: TGTGCCATCAGCTTAGCGGGAGCAACGTACGAGCAGTACTTC. It encodes CAISLAGATYEQYF.

This chain uses TRBV11-3 with TRBJ2-7, with D possibly matching TRBD1 (5 bases). The V end was cut by 11 bases, the J end by 0 bases, with 17 bases between. CDR1 SGHNT and CDR2 YENEEA come from the germline V gene. The CDR3 sequence is 14 residues long. CDR3 sequence reads: CACSQGRSSYEQYF. CDR3 nucleotides: TGTGCCTGTTCTCAGGGTCGGAGCTCCTACGAGCAGTACTTC.

In DNA form, the CDR3 reads TGCGCCAGCAGCCACTCTGGGACTGCCTACGAGCAGTACTTC. It specifies CASSHSGTAYEQYF. This chain connects TRBV4-1 to TRBJ2-7, with D possibly matching TRBD2 (6 bases). The CDR3 consists of 14 residues. The ends were cut back, 3 bases at V and 2 bases at J, with 11 bases in the middle. Germline V gives CDR1 MGHRA, CDR2 YSYEKL.

V is TRBV5-4 and J is TRBJ2-3, with TRBD2 identical over 10 bases. Germline CDR1 SGHNT, CDR2 YYREEE (reference sequence). The CDR3 length is 16 residues. V was pared by 3 bases and J by 3 bases, with 7 bases of the junction left unmatched. The DNA for the CDR3 is TGTGCCAGCAGCTCACGGACTAGCGGCAAAACAGATACGCAGTATTTT. Encoded protein: CASSSRTSGKTDTQYF.

This rearrangement joins TRBV6-4 to TRBJ2-1; 15 bases align to TRBD2. CDR1 and CDR2 (germline): MRHNA, SNTAGT. V lost 6 bases and J lost 4; bases outside the gene matches: 4. The CDR3 consists of 16 residues. CDR3 amino acids: CASSKGTSGRYNEQFF. The CDR3 region has the DNA TGTGCCAGCAGCAAAGGGACTAGCGGGAGGTACAATGAGCAGTTCTTC.

The chain joins TRBV3-1 to TRBJ2-5, with D possibly being TRBD1 (6 bases). CDR3 length equals 14 residues. V was shortened by 5 bases and J by 4 bases, with 14 bases between the two germline ends. Germline V gene data show CDR1 as LGHDT and CDR2 as YNNKEL (reference sequence). CDR3 DNA: TGTGCCAGCAGCTTCCGGGACATCGGAGAGACCCAGTACTTC. This codes for CASSFRDIGETQYF.

V gene TRBV7-3 combines with J gene TRBJ2-3, with D perhaps matching TRBD1 (6 bases). This CDR3 is built from 16 residues. Germline V lookup: CDR1 SGHTA, CDR2 FQGTGA. Trimming took off 4 bases at V and 5 bases at J, with 19 bases between the two ends. The CDR3 region has the DNA TGTGCCAGCAGCTCCACCGGGACAAGTTCAATAGATACGCAGTATTTT. This codes for CASSSTGTSSIDTQYF.

The chain carries TRBV5-6 and TRBJ1-1; 9 bases map to TRBD1. Germline V gene lookup returns CDR1 SGHDT and CDR2 YYEEEE. J lost 5 bases, V lost 1 base, and 12 bases had no gene match. The CDR3 contains 17 residues. CDR3 in DNA: TGTGCCAGCAGCTTGATTAGAAACAGGGGGCGAAGGACTGAAGCTTTCTTT. Translation gives CASSLIRNRGRRTEAFF. The full variable domain, rest sourced from reference TRBV5-6 and TRBJ1-1, is DAGVTQSPTHLIKTRGQQVTLRCSPKSGHDTVSWYQQALGQGPQFIFQYYEEEERQRGNFPDRFSGHQFPNYSSELNVNALLLGDSALYLCASSLIRNRGRRTEAFFGQGTRLTVV.

This rearrangement joins TRBV7-9 to TRBJ1-5, with D uncertain. The CDR3 is 16 residues long. CDR1 and CDR2 from the germline V gene are SEHNR and FQNEAQ (reference sequence). Trimming removed 1 base from V and 0 bases from J, with 10 bases in between. CDR3 protein: CASSLDPGGSNQPQHF. CDR3 sequence (DNA): TGTGCCAGCAGCTTAGACCCTGGAGGTAGCAATCAGCCCCAGCATTTT.

This clonotype was seen only a few times. V gene TRBV28 combines with J gene TRBJ2-4; weak D call: TRBD2 (6 bases). Trimming took 5 bases from V and 1 from J, leaving 15 bases between them. Germline loops: CDR1 MDHEN, CDR2 SYDVKM. The CDR3 contains 16 residues. DNA for the CDR3: TGTGCCAGCAGTCCTCGCGGGACGGCTGCCAAAAACATTCAGTACTTC. The encoded protein is CASSPRGTAAKNIQYF.

In its sample, this clonotype was seen a few times. The chain combines TRBV5-6 with TRBJ2-4; D not resolved. CDR1 SGHDT and CDR2 YYEEEE come from the germline V gene. The CDR3 loop spans 13 amino acids. The ends were cut back, 2 bases at V and 12 bases at J, with 15 bases in the middle. CDR3 DNA sequence: TGTGCCAGCAGCTTAGTCAGGTCCAACCCTCAGTACTTC. The encoded protein is CASSLVRSNPQYF. Together with reference TRBV5-6 and TRBJ2-4, the CDR3 gives the full variable domain: DAGVTQSPTHLIKTRGQQVTLRCSPKSGHDTVSWYQQALGQGPQFIFQYYEEEERQRGNFPDRFSGHQFPNYSSELNVNALLLGDSALYLCASSLVRSNPQYFGAGTRLSVL.

The CDR3 sequence is CASSFLGASTDTQYF. CDR3 DNA: TGTGCCAGCAGTTTTCTCGGAGCTAGCACAGATACGCAGTATTTT. This chain links TRBV12-3 or TRBV12-4 with TRBJ2-3; D is ambiguous. The CDR3 is 15 residues long. V was clipped by 3 bases and J by 0 bases, with 10 bases between them.

This clonotype was counted between two and nine times. The rearrangement uses TRBV7-2 and TRBJ2-6; the match to TRBD1 covers 10 bases. V shed 1 base, J shed 15 bases, and the junction held 6 bases outside the gene matches. The V gene's germline CDR1 is SGHTA and CDR2 FQGNSA. The CDR3 sequence is 14 residues long. CDR3 residues: CASSLGKTGGGLTF. The CDR3 coding sequence is TGTGCCAGCAGCTTAGGAAAGACAGGGGGCGGCCTGACTTTC.

In this sample, this clonotype turned up many times. CDR3 sequence: CASSLQVTYEQYF. CDR3 in DNA: TGTGCCAGCAGTTTACAGGTGACCTACGAGCAGTACTTC. The chain couples TRBV12-3 or TRBV12-4 to TRBJ2-7; no clear D. The CDR3 loop spans 13 amino acids. Trimming removed 2 bases from V and 2 bases from J, with 7 bases in between.

Comment on this clonotype: Because the CDR3 is missing its conserved closing phenylalanine or tryptophan, this is likely a read error. This rearrangement joins TRBV11-2 to TRBJ1-3; TRBD1 agrees at 8 bases. Germline V gene lookup returns CDR1 SGHAT and CDR2 FQNNGV. Trimming at V came to 5 bases and at J to 2 bases, leaving 5 bases not matched to a gene. The CDR3 length is 15 residues. CDR3 in DNA: TGTGCCAGCAGCCTTACAGGGGGTACTGGAAACACCATATATTCT. Amino acid sequence: CASSLTGGTGNTIYS.

Turning to this clonotype: The junction departs from germline at one end; a sequencing error may be responsible. The chain joins TRBV3-1 to TRBJ2-1, with 7 bases that match TRBD2. Germline-derived CDR1 and CDR2 are LGHDT and YNNKEL (reference sequence). This CDR3 spans 18 amino acids. The CDR3 loop is CTSCLRVAGGVSYNEQFF. The CDR3 nucleotides read TGTACCAGCTGTCTTAGGGTAGCGGGTGGGGTCTCCTACAATGAGCAGTTCTTC.

In the case of this clonotype: A much bigger clone sits one base away, suggesting this may be a read error. The chain has TRBV5-1 and TRBJ1-5; D is unresolved. This CDR3 spans 11 amino acids. Germline CDR1 SGHRS, CDR2 YFSETQ. CDR3 protein: CASSWDQHQHF. CDR3 in DNA: TGCGCCAGCAGCTGGGATCAGCACCAGCATTTT.

This chain uses TRBV20-1 with TRBJ2-3, with unresolved D. V shed 5 bases and J shed 1 base, with 13 bases lying between them. In germline, CDR1 is DFQATT, CDR2 SNEGSKA (reference sequence). The CDR3 consists of 14 residues. The CDR3 loop is CSALLPAGTDTQYF. The CDR3 nucleotides are TGCAGTGCTCTCCTGCCAGCCGGCACAGATACGCAGTATTTT.

A few counts support this clonotype. The V and J genes are TRBV5-5 and TRBJ2-5; 9 bases agree with TRBD2. The CDR3 covers 17 residues. V lost 0 bases to trimming and J lost 1 base; unmatched junction nucleotides: 7. Germline lookup yields CDR1 SGHKS and CDR2 YYEKEE (reference sequence). The CDR3 DNA follows: TGTGCCAGCAGCTTGGGCGTCCTAGCGGGGTCCCAAGAGACCCAGTACTTC. This codes for CASSLGVLAGSQETQYF. Using reference TRBV5-5 and TRBJ2-5 for the parts outside the CDR3, the full variable domain is DAGVTQSPTHLIKTRGQQVTLRCSPISGHKSVSWYQQVLGQGPQFIFQYYEKEERGRGNFPDRFSARQFPNYSSELNVNALLLGDSALYLCASSLGVLAGSQETQYFGPGTRLLVL.

The chain joins TRBV5-4 to TRBJ2-1; 8 bases match TRBD1. Germline V gene sequence: CDR1 SGHNT, CDR2 YYREEE (reference sequence). V dropped 3 bases and J dropped 5; count of bases not matched to a gene: 4. The CDR3 covers 14 residues. In DNA form, the CDR3 reads TGTGCCAGCAGCTGGGACAGGTTCAACAATGAGCAGTTCTTC. It specifies CASSWDRFNNEQFF.

CDR3 coding DNA: TGTGCCAGCAGTTTAAGCAGGGGATGGTATGGCTACACCTTC. The encoded protein is CASSLSRGWYGYTF. This sequence joins TRBV27 and TRBJ1-2, with D maybe TRBD1 (6 bases). This CDR3 contains 14 residues. V was trimmed by 2 bases and J by 5 bases, leaving 12 bases between them. CDR1 and CDR2 (germline): MNHEY, SMNVEV (reference sequence).

The chain links TRBV6-5 to TRBJ1-2; tentative D call: TRBD1 (5 bases). The CDR3 length is 12 residues. From germline, CDR1 is MNHEY and CDR2 SVGAGI. The V end lost 0 bases, the J end lost 7 bases, and 6 bases lay between the germline ends. CDR3 loop: CASSYSGGGYTF. The DNA of the CDR3 is TGTGCCAGCAGTTACTCCGGGGGTGGCTACACCTTC.

The chain carries TRBV12-3 or TRBV12-4 and TRBJ1-2; D ambiguous. V lost 3 bases and J lost 0, with 5 bases in between. The CDR3 is 13 residues long. The DNA of the CDR3 is TGTGCCAGCAGTTTCGTTACTAACTATGGCTACACCTTC. Residues: CASSFVTNYGYTF.

This chain links TRBV27 with TRBJ1-5, with 9 nucleotides matching TRBD1. Trimming removed 1 base from V and 4 bases from J; junction bases left unmatched: 2. The CDR3 consists of 15 residues. Germline V gene lookup returns CDR1 MNHEY and CDR2 SMNVEV (reference sequence). This CDR3 is CASSLWTGVNQPQHF. DNA of the CDR3: TGTGCCAGCAGTTTATGGACAGGGGTTAATCAGCCCCAGCATTTT.

The V gene is TRBV12-3 or TRBV12-4, the J gene TRBJ1-2; no reliable D call. Trimming stripped 4 bases from V and 4 bases from J, with 16 bases between. CDR3 length: 15 residues. CDR3 amino acids: CASSSRGVQVYGYTF. CDR3 DNA sequence: TGTGCCAGCAGTTCCCGCGGGGTGCAGGTCTATGGCTACACCTTC.

This clonotype showed up many times. The chain employs TRBV29-1 and TRBJ2-2; D is undetermined. The germline V gene encodes CDR1 SQVTM and CDR2 ANQGSEA. CDR3 length: 11 amino acids. The V and J ends lost 7 bases and 4 bases respectively, with 7 bases between them. CDR3 nucleotides: TGCAGCGCCGCCCTCACCGGGGAGCTGTTTTTT. Its protein is CSAALTGELFF.

V gene TRBV6-2 or TRBV6-3 combines with J gene TRBJ2-3, with 9 bases fitting TRBD2. With 6 bases clipped from V and 2 bases from J, the junction kept 12 bases outside the gene matches. The CDR3 totals 17 residues. Per the germline V gene, CDR1 is MNHEY and CDR2 is SVGEGT. This CDR3 reads CASRPLHSSGDTDTQYF. DNA of the CDR3: TGTGCCAGCAGGCCCCTTCACTCTAGCGGGGACACAGATACGCAGTATTTT.

Notes on this clonotype: One end of the junction does not line up with germline, which may come from a read error. The rearrangement joins TRBV7-9 to TRBJ2-7; D uncertain. Germline CDR1 SEHNR, CDR2 FQNEAQ (reference sequence). The CDR3 is made up of 11 amino acids. The CDR3 protein is CASSFMQGADF. The DNA of the CDR3 is TGTGCCAGCAGCTTTATGCAAGGCGCGGACTTC.